A single sample gave rise to the 12 T cell receptor beta chains below, sequenced in a study of blood T cell repertoires in COVID-19. This table comes from immunoSEQ multiplex PCR, and its TCRdb copy is limited to in-frame clones, with some not included. The sample shows roughly 240,000 clones, about 80% of them seen only once. What was sequenced was peripheral blood. These receptors all stem from a woman older than 75 with acute or convalescent COVID-19.

The chain combines TRBV4-1 with TRBJ2-1; TRBD2 matches 16 bases. This CDR3 region has 21 residues. Germline trimming cut 4 bases from V and 7 bases from J; bases unmatched to any gene: 19. Germline V gene data show CDR1 as MGHRA and CDR2 as YSYEKL. CDR3 sequence reads: CASSRNSGTSGRGAVRNEQFF. Here the CDR3 DNA reads TGCGCCAGCAGCCGTAATTCCGGGACTAGCGGGAGGGGGGCCGTAAGGAATGAGCAGTTCTTC.

The gene calls are TRBV27 and TRBJ2-3, with 12 bases lining up with TRBD2. J gave up 2 bases and V 5 bases, and 14 bases lay outside the gene matches. CDR1 is MNHEY, CDR2 SMNVEV, per germline (reference sequence). This CDR3 has 19 amino acids. The CDR3 DNA is TGTGCCAGCAGTCGCAAGGGGACTAGCGGGTTTCGTGTCACAGATACGCAGTATTTT. Translation gives CASSRKGTSGFRVTDTQYF.

On this clone itself: The identical CDR3 is also encoded by other nucleotide sequences in the sample. This chain links TRBV19 with TRBJ1-1; possible D gene TRBD1, 6 bases. V was pared by 6 bases and J by 1 base, with 12 bases between. The CDR3 is 14 residues long. Germline V gene sequence: CDR1 LNHDA, CDR2 SQIVND (reference sequence). The CDR3 reads CASRPGQRNTEAFF. DNA of the CDR3: TGTGCCAGTAGACCCGGACAGAGGAACACTGAAGCTTTCTTT. Full variable domain (missing parts from reference TRBV19 and TRBJ1-1): DGGITQSPKYLFRKEGQNVTLSCEQNLNHDAMYWYRQDPGQGLRLIYYSQIVNDFQKGDIAEGYSVSREKKESFPLTVTSAQKNPTAFYLCASRPGQRNTEAFFGQGTRLTVV.

The V and J genes are TRBV5-1 and TRBJ2-7, with 8 bases matching TRBD1. The CDR3 loop spans 14 amino acids. In germline, CDR1 is SGHRS, CDR2 YFSETQ. Trimming removed 4 bases from V and 5 bases from J; junction bases left unmatched: 8. CDR3 DNA: TGCGCCAGCAGCCCGGTGACAGGGGCCAACGAGCAGTACTTC. Translating gives CASSPVTGANEQYF.

V usage is TRBV7-3 and J usage is TRBJ2-6; D is unclear. The germline V gene encodes CDR1 SGHTA and CDR2 FQGTGA. The V and J ends lost 6 bases and 2 bases respectively, with 8 bases between them. The CDR3 is made up of 14 amino acids. The CDR3, as DNA: TGTGCCAGCAGTCAGAGGACTGGGGCCAACGTCCTGACTTTC. Protein: CASSQRTGANVLTF.

The chain uses TRBV18 and TRBJ2-2; D is perhaps TRBD2 (6 bases). This CDR3 is built from 15 residues. Germline values: CDR1 KGHSH, CDR2 LQKENI. Trimming removed 4 bases from V and 1 base from J, with 10 bases in between. CDR3 nucleotides: TGTGCCAGCTCACTACTAGCCCGGAACACCGGGGAGCTGTTTTTT. It specifies CASSLLARNTGELFF.

The chain uses TRBV9 and TRBJ1-3; D possibly corresponds to TRBD1 (6 bases). Germline V CDR1 and CDR2: SGDLS, YYNGEE. Trimming removed 4 bases from V and 4 bases from J, with 15 bases in between. This CDR3 has 15 amino acids. CDR3: CASSPQGQGGNTIYF. CDR3 DNA sequence: TGTGCCAGCAGCCCCCAGGGTCAGGGGGGAAACACCATATATTTT.

V is TRBV7-9 and J is TRBJ2-3, with unresolved D. V lost 8 bases, J lost 2 bases, and 5 bases lay in between. CDR1 and CDR2 (germline): SEHNR, FQNEAQ (reference sequence). The CDR3 sequence is 11 residues long. The CDR3, as DNA: TGTGCCAGCCAGGCCACAGATACGCAGTATTTT. This translates into CASQATDTQYF.

J is TRBJ2-1 and V is TRBV2; the D is unclear. The CDR3 sequence is 15 residues long. Germline V gene data show CDR1 as SNHLY and CDR2 as FYNNEI. The V end lost 9 bases, the J end lost 3 bases, and 18 bases lay between the germline ends. The CDR3 bases are TGTGCCAGTAAAGAGACTGCAACACGCTACAATGAGCAGTTCTTC. It yields the protein CASKETATRYNEQFF.

The chain joins TRBV5-1 to TRBJ2-7; 9 bases match TRBD1. CDR1 and CDR2 (germline): SGHRS, YFSETQ. V lost 3 bases to trimming and J lost 0 bases; unmatched junction nucleotides: 7. The CDR3 totals 16 residues. CDR3 nucleotide sequence: TGCGCCAGCAGCTCACAACCGGGACAGGGCTCCTACGAGCAGTACTTC. It is translated as CASSSQPGQGSYEQYF.

The sample holds a few counts of this clone. The chain employs TRBV20-1 and TRBJ1-1, with 8 bases that match TRBD1. Germline lookup yields CDR1 DFQATT and CDR2 SNEGSKA (reference sequence). The CDR3 sequence is 18 residues long. Unmatched junction bases numbered 16, after V lost 3 bases and J lost 1 base. CDR3 DNA: TGCAGTGCTAGTGATAAAGACAGGGGACGGTTGCAGAACACTGAAGCTTTCTTT. Amino acids: CSASDKDRGRLQNTEAFF.

This chain uses TRBV4-2 with TRBJ1-3; D perhaps matches TRBD1 (5 bases). The germline V gene has CDR1 LGHNA and CDR2 YNFKEQ. Trimming shortened V by 3 bases and J by 2 bases, and 14 bases separated the two germline ends. The CDR3 consists of 16 residues. The CDR3 DNA follows: TGTGCCAGCAGCCATCCCGCCCAGGGAACTGGAAACACCATATATTTT. Its protein is CASSHPAQGTGNTIYF.